This TCR beta chain appears in the sequencing data of a study of Ad26.COV2.S vaccination and SARS-CoV-2 variants. Treatment defined: around 19 received Ad26.COV2.S at low or high dose, single or two shots; 5 received placebo; per-sample allocation not given. Specimen acquisition occurred on day 63 following the initial vaccine or placebo injection. Measured with immunoSEQ multiplex PCR; TCRdb has only the in-frame clones, and not every one. The sample holds around 300,000 clones; around 89% are singletons and the top ten take approximately 5%. Trimming cost V 2 bases and J 2 bases, with 0 bases left between them. The germline V gene has CDR1 SNHLY and CDR2 FYNNEI. The CDR3 sequence is 11 residues long.

The sample consisted of peripheral blood, taken in a trial of Ad26.COV2.S vaccine versus placebo. The source of this sequence is a person between 18 and 65 years old who received the Ad26.COV2.S COVID-19 vaccine or a placebo. The chain uses TRBV2 and TRBJ1-1; no clear D gene. The CDR3 loop reads CASSENTEAFF. As DNA, the CDR3 is TGTGCCAGCAGTGAAAACACTGAAGCTTTCTTT.